These T cell receptor beta chains were read from a single sample in a study of regulatory T cells in long-lasting Graves disease. From the multiplex PCR reads, TCRdb called clonotypes with MiXCR, one entry per CDR3 protein. This table holds about 290,000 distinct CDR3 sequences, 22% found once. Sequenced here: peripheral blood mononuclear cells (PBMCs), sampled when the disease was refractory, from a patient treated with antithyroid drugs. Every receptor here comes from a female donor with Graves disease. Both conserved end residues are part of each CDR3. D genes are given only for firm matches. The size of a clone is reported for some rows only, either as once, few or many, or as a class for expanded clones.

TRBV27,TRBD1,TRBJ1-6,NA,CASGLGQGASPLHF,TGTGCCAGCGGGCTGGGACAGGGGGCTTCACCCCTCCACTTT
TRBV6-2/TRBV6-3,TRBD1,TRBJ2-1,NA,CASTLVGQGAEQFF,TGTGCCAGCACCCTTGTGGGACAGGGGGCTGAGCAGTTCTTC
TRBV4-2,NA,TRBJ1-4,NA,CASSQPDSYNEKLFF,TGTGCCAGCAGCCAACCCGACAGTTATAATGAAAAACTGTTTTTT
TRBV20-1,NA,TRBJ1-2,many,CSARYSSRQGLHGYTF,TGCAGTGCTAGATATAGTTCCCGCCAGGGGCTTCATGGCTACACCTTC
TRBV11-2,TRBD1,TRBJ2-5,many,CASRQNRGVETQYF,TGTGCCAGCAGACAAAACAGGGGAGTAGAGACCCAGTACTTC
TRBV3-1,NA,TRBJ2-7,NA,CASSQELNSYEQYF,TGTGCCAGCAGCCAAGAATTAAACTCCTACGAGCAGTACTTC
TRBV10-2,TRBD2,TRBJ2-7,NA,CTSSESTFMFSSGSYEQYF,TGCACCAGCAGTGAGTCGACATTCATGTTTTCTAGCGGCTCCTACGAGCAGTACTTC
TRBV2,NA,TRBJ1-5,many,CASSEALRVVVGADGNQPQHF,TGTGCCAGCAGTGAAGCGCTTCGGGTGGTGGTGGGTGCTGATGGCAATCAGCCCCAGCATTTT
TRBV7-2,NA,TRBJ1-5,few,CASSFSSQGFGNQPQHF,TGTGCCAGCAGCTTCAGTAGCCAGGGATTTGGCAATCAGCCCCAGCATTTT
TRBV10-3,NA,TRBJ1-1,NA,CAISELLTGEDTEAFF,TGTGCCATCAGTGAACTGTTGACAGGAGAGGATACTGAAGCTTTCTTT
TRBV9,NA,TRBJ1-2,NA,CASSADLDVYGYTF,TGCGCCAGCAGCGCTGACTTGGACGTCTATGGCTACACCTTC
TRBV20-1,NA,TRBJ2-5,many,CSARPWGPGSETQYF,TGCAGTGCTAGACCTTGGGGTCCGGGGTCAGAGACCCAGTACTTC
TRBV28,NA,TRBJ2-7,many,CASSFLVRGGYEQYF,TGTGCCAGCAGTTTTTTAGTTCGGGGTGGCTACGAGCAGTACTTC
TRBV7-2,NA,TRBJ1-4,few,CASSSVTGLREKLFF,TGTGCCAGCAGCTCCGTGACAGGACTTAGAGAAAAACTGTTTTTT
TRBV5-1,NA,TRBJ1-2,NA,CASGPEPRINYGYTF,TGCGCCAGCGGACCAGAACCCAGGATTAACTATGGCTACACCTTC
TRBV7-2,TRBD1,TRBJ2-2,few,CASGDRGNTGELFF,TGTGCCAGCGGGGACAGGGGAAACACCGGGGAGCTGTTTTTT
TRBV6-1,NA,TRBJ2-7,few,CASSDTGTLTYEQYF,TGTGCCAGCAGTGATACCGGGACCCTAACCTACGAGCAGTACTTC
TRBV7-2,NA,TRBJ2-5,NA,CASSLDQQETQYF,TGTGCCAGCAGCTTAGACCAACAAGAGACCCAGTACTTC
TRBV12-3/TRBV12-4,NA,TRBJ1-2,many,CASSFGGVTGHTF,TGTGCCAGCAGTTTCGGCGGGGTAACAGGCCACACCTTC
TRBV12-3/TRBV12-4,TRBD1,TRBJ1-6,NA,CASRHSDRASPLHF,TGTGCCAGCAGACATTCGGACAGGGCTTCACCCCTCCACTTT
TRBV7-2,TRBD2,TRBJ2-2,many,CASSLPGLAGGHTGELFF,TGTGCCAGCAGCCTACCGGGACTAGCGGGAGGTCACACCGGGGAGCTGTTTTTT
TRBV6-5,TRBD2,TRBJ2-7,NA,CASSYPPSGGNSYEQYF,TGTGCCAGCAGTTACCCCCCTAGCGGGGGTAACTCCTACGAGCAGTACTTC
TRBV7-3,NA,TRBJ2-2,few,CASSLTGSRVANTGELFF,TGTGCCAGCAGCTTAACGGGATCCAGGGTTGCGAACACCGGGGAGCTGTTTTTT
TRBV24-1,NA,TRBJ2-2,few,CATSEVLTGELFF,TGTGCCACCAGTGAGGTTCTCACCGGGGAGCTGTTTTTT
TRBV5-1,TRBD1,TRBJ2-7,NA,CASSPGQGNFGEQYF,TGCGCCAGCAGCCCTGGACAGGGGAATTTCGGCGAGCAGTACTTC
TRBV20-1,NA,TRBJ2-2,NA,CSARPGAWVTGELFF,TGCAGTGCTAGACCCGGGGCGTGGGTCACCGGGGAGCTGTTTTTT
TRBV3-1,NA,TRBJ1-5,many,CASSQSSSNQPQHF,TGTGCCAGCAGCCAATCTAGTAGCAATCAGCCCCAGCATTTT
TRBV29-1,TRBD2,TRBJ2-6,few,CSVEEPAGGISGANVLTF,TGCAGCGTTGAAGAGCCGGCGGGAGGGATCTCTGGGGCCAACGTCCTGACTTTC
TRBV20-1,TRBD1,TRBJ1-5,NA,CSARNRGGNQPQHF,TGCAGTGCTAGAAACAGGGGAGGCAATCAGCCCCAGCATTTT
TRBV6-1,NA,TRBJ1-6,few,CASGLGNSPLHF,TGTGCCAGCGGCCTGGGGAATTCACCCCTCCACTTT
TRBV20-1,TRBD2,TRBJ2-7,few,CSARTREGLAGGYEQYF,TGCAGTGCTAGAACTCGTGAGGGTCTAGCGGGAGGCTACGAGCAGTACTTC
TRBV29-1,NA,TRBJ2-5,many,CSVDRRGRQETQYF,TGCAGCGTTGACAGACGGGGGAGGCAAGAGACCCAGTACTTC
TRBV27,TRBD2,TRBJ2-7,NA,CASSLDYPSGRMYEQYF,TGTGCCAGCAGTTTAGATTATCCTAGCGGGAGAATGTACGAGCAGTACTTC
TRBV28,NA,TRBJ1-5,many,CASKRTDNQPQHF,TGTGCCAGCAAGAGGACGGACAATCAGCCCCAGCATTTT
TRBV20-1,TRBD1,TRBJ2-5,few,CSARDRGRPEETQYF,TGCAGTGCGCGGGACAGGGGGCGCCCCGAGGAGACCCAGTACTTC
TRBV5-1,NA,TRBJ2-7,NA,CASSFRANYEQYF,TGCGCCAGCAGCTTTAGGGCAAACTACGAGCAGTACTTC
TRBV11-2,NA,TRBJ2-5,many,CASSTLTSQETQYF,TGTGCCAGCAGCACCCTGACTAGCCAAGAGACCCAGTACTTC
TRBV6-5,TRBD1,TRBJ1-1,many,CASSYRDRGVEAFF,TGTGCCAGCAGTTACAGGGACAGGGGAGTTGAAGCTTTCTTT
TRBV12-3/TRBV12-4,NA,TRBJ1-6,many,CASRLHGGHSPLHF,TGTGCCAGCAGGTTGCACGGTGGGCATTCACCCCTCCACTTT
TRBV30,NA,TRBJ2-5,NA,CAWRVQSSYPGETQYF,TGTGCCTGGAGGGTACAGAGCTCCTACCCGGGCGAGACCCAGTACTTC
TRBV6-2/TRBV6-3,NA,TRBJ1-3,NA,CASKRPGEGNTIYF,TGTGCCAGCAAGAGGCCAGGGGAGGGAAACACCATATATTTT
TRBV3-1,NA,TRBJ2-7,many,CASGTVREQYF,TGTGCCAGCGGCACCGTCCGGGAGCAGTACTTC
TRBV19,NA,TRBJ1-1,NA,CASSGARGTEAFF,TGTGCCAGCTCAGGGGCCCGGGGCACTGAAGCTTTCTTT
TRBV5-1,NA,TRBJ2-7,NA,CASRKDLYEQYF,TGCGCCAGCAGGAAAGATCTCTACGAGCAGTACTTC
TRBV6-1,NA,TRBJ1-4,once,CASTPLTGPGEKLFF,TGTGCCAGCACCCCTCTGACAGGCCCGGGCGAAAAACTGTTTTTT
TRBV10-3,TRBD1,TRBJ2-7,few,CATNRDRAYEQYF,TGTGCCACGAACCGGGACAGAGCCTACGAGCAGTACTTC
TRBV6-2/TRBV6-3,NA,TRBJ2-5,many,CASSRKETQYF,TGTGCCAGCTCGAGAAAAGAGACCCAGTACTTC
TRBV27,NA,TRBJ2-5,many,CASSLSSFLAGETQYF,TGTGCCAGCAGTTTATCAAGCTTTTTAGCTGGGGAGACCCAGTACTTC
TRBV28,NA,TRBJ1-3,NA,CASSPLVGNTIYF,TGTGCCAGCAGTCCTTTAGTGGGAAACACCATATATTTT
TRBV29-1,NA,TRBJ2-5,NA,CSVEDWEGVFGGYQETQYF,TGCAGCGTTGAAGATTGGGAGGGGGTTTTTGGGGGATACCAAGAGACCCAGTACTTC
TRBV28,NA,TRBJ2-5,many,CASSFTHRSGNHPQETQYF,TGTGCCAGCAGTTTTACCCACCGATCCGGAAATCACCCACAAGAGACCCAGTACTTC
TRBV30,NA,TRBJ2-2,NA,CALHSGPGELFF,TGTGCCTTACATAGCGGCCCCGGGGAGCTGTTTTTT
TRBV7-2,NA,TRBJ1-6,many,CASSPTSSYNSPLHF,TGTGCCAGCAGCCCGACAAGCTCCTATAATTCACCCCTCCACTTT
TRBV19,NA,TRBJ1-1,few,CASSIVGGEAFF,TGTGCCAGTAGTATAGTAGGCGGCGAAGCTTTCTTT
TRBV28,NA,TRBJ2-6,many,CASSSSGEAGANVLTF,TGTGCCAGCAGTTCCTCTGGGGAGGCTGGGGCCAACGTCCTGACTTTC
TRBV3-1,NA,TRBJ2-7,few,CASSQHQYEQYF,TGTGCCAGCAGCCAACATCAATACGAGCAGTACTTC
TRBV6-1,NA,TRBJ2-2,few,CASSFGGRGGTGELFF,TGTGCCAGCAGCTTCGGCGGGAGAGGGGGCACCGGGGAGCTGTTTTTT
TRBV7-9,TRBD1,TRBJ1-3,NA,CASSDTGESGNTIYF,TGTGCCAGCAGCGATACAGGGGAATCTGGAAACACCATATATTTT
TRBV28,NA,TRBJ2-7,many,CASSLGWRIQKYEQYF,TGTGCCAGCAGTTTAGGGTGGCGAATACAGAAATACGAGCAGTACTTC